This T cell receptor beta chain was sequenced for a study of Ad26.COV2.S vaccination and SARS-CoV-2 variants. Whole-study context: Doses of Ad26.COV2.S were injected into muscle once or twice, 56 days apart. Study observations and caveats: Spike-specific TCR breadth was greater after Ad26.COV2.S than placebo.

The table came from immunoSEQ multiplex PCR; TCRdb's copy has only in-frame clones and leaves some out. The sample lists some 320,000 clones, around four fifths seen once, with approximately 2% in the top ten. The CDR3 contains 15 residues. Trimming cost V 0 bases and J 5 bases; bases outside gene matches: 4. The germline V gene has CDR1 SEHNR and CDR2 FQNEAQ (reference sequence). As for this clone: As yet, its antigen is unknown.

Treatment defined: over 15 received Ad26.COV2.S at low or high dose, single or two shots; roughly 5 received placebo; per-sample allocation not given. The samples were gathered on day 63 after the first injection of vaccine or placebo. This adult donor, from Boston, was 18-55 years old. Spike of the Wuhan-strain SARS-CoV-2 was expressed by an Ad26 vector, which formed the vaccine. The sequenced sample was peripheral blood, obtained in a trial of Ad26.COV2.S vaccine versus placebo. The receptor's source is a person aged 18 to 65 who received the Ad26.COV2.S COVID-19 vaccine or a placebo. The chain combines TRBV7-9 with TRBJ2-5; TRBD1 aligns across 9 bases. This CDR3 reads CASSLAGTGMETQYF. DNA of the CDR3: TGTGCCAGCAGCTTAGCGGGGACAGGGATGGAGACCCAGTACTTC.